A single sample is the source of the 30 T cell receptor beta chains below, sequenced in a study of CD8+CD57+ T cells in acquired aplastic anemia. Using genomic DNA as the template, TCR beta VDJ and CDR3 profiling was carried out. TCRdb re-derived calls from the reads in MiXCR, one entry per CDR3 protein. The repertoire holds about 170,000 distinct CDR3 sequences, around 60% seen once, with about 41% in the top ten. The sample taken for sequencing was sorted CD4+, CD8+, or CD8+CD57+ T cells (not recorded which) from PBMCs. The receptors here all came from a human donor in good health.

The gene calls are TRBV9 and TRBJ2-2; D is possibly TRBD1 (6 bases). The germline gives CDR1 SGDLS, CDR2 YYNGEE. The V and J ends lost 5 bases and 6 bases respectively, with 17 bases between them. The CDR3 extends over 15 amino acids. The CDR3 protein is CASRERVRGSGELFF. CDR3 coding DNA: TGTGCCAGCAGAGAGAGGGTCAGGGGCTCCGGGGAGCTGTTTTTT. The complete variable domain, with remaining parts taken from reference TRBV9 and TRBJ2-2, reads DSGVTQTPKHLITATGQRVTLRCSPRSGDLSVYWYQQSLDQGLQFLIQYYNGEERAKGNILERFSAQQFPDLHSELNLSSLELGDSALYFCASRERVRGSGELFFGEGSRLTVL.

The V gene is TRBV20-1, the J gene TRBJ2-2; D unclear. Trimming pared 1 base from V and 0 bases from J, leaving 6 bases between. The CDR3 runs to 14 residues. CDR1 is DFQATT, CDR2 SNEGSKA, per germline (reference sequence). CDR3 amino acids: CSARGTANTGELFF. CDR3 coding DNA: TGCAGTGCTAGAGGCACCGCGAACACCGGGGAGCTGTTTTTT.

The chain uses TRBV7-9 and TRBJ1-2; D is unclear. CDR1 is SEHNR and CDR2 is FQNEAQ in the germline V gene (reference sequence). V lost 7 bases, J lost 4 bases, and 13 bases lay in between. The CDR3 is 13 residues long. The CDR3 sequence is CASTSLSSYGYTF. The CDR3 DNA reads as TGTGCCAGCACCTCGTTGTCCAGCTATGGCTACACCTTC.

The chain joins TRBV7-9 to TRBJ1-4, with 9 positions matching TRBD1. The CDR3 extends over 15 amino acids. Unmatched junction bases numbered 7, after V lost 4 bases and J lost 7 bases. CDR1 SEHNR and CDR2 FQNEAQ come from the germline V gene (reference sequence). The CDR3 loop reads CASSSVPGQGEKLFF. In DNA, the CDR3 is TGTGCCAGCAGCTCCGTCCCGGGACAGGGTGAAAAACTGTTTTTT.

This chain links TRBV27 with TRBJ2-7; the D gene is possibly TRBD1 (5 bases). The ends were cut back, 6 bases at V and 4 bases at J, with 19 bases in the middle. The CDR3 length is 15 residues. Germline V gene lookup returns CDR1 MNHEY and CDR2 SMNVEV (reference sequence). The CDR3 DNA follows: TGTGCCAGCAGCAGAAATGCAGGGATTTTTTACGAGCAGTACTTC. This codes for CASSRNAGIFYEQYF.

The rearrangement joins TRBV5-4 to TRBJ2-1, with TRBD1 matching over 8 bases. The CDR3 sequence is 15 residues long. From germline, CDR1 is SGHNT and CDR2 YYREEE (reference sequence). Trimming cost V 4 bases and J 8 bases; bases outside gene matches: 11. The CDR3 loop is CASSGWTGYRDEQFF. The CDR3 DNA is TGTGCCAGCAGCGGCTGGACAGGGTACAGGGATGAGCAGTTCTTC.

This clonotype appeared a few times. A much larger clone lies a single base off, so this may be a read error. The conserved phenylalanine or tryptophan normally closing the CDR3 is absent here, so this likely arose from a read error. The V and J genes are TRBV5-5 and TRBJ1-1; no clear D. Germline loops: CDR1 SGHKS, CDR2 YYEKEE (reference sequence). The CDR3 sequence is 14 residues long. Trimming removed 1 base at V and 3 bases at J, with 10 bases between. The CDR3 here is CASSLFWADTEAFL. The DNA of the CDR3 is TGTGCCAGCAGCTTGTTTTGGGCGGACACTGAAGCTTTCCTT.

CDR3: CASSLNGDEQFF. The DNA for the CDR3 is TGTGCCAGCAGTTTAAACGGGGATGAGCAGTTCTTC. The chain joins TRBV12-3 or TRBV12-4 to TRBJ2-1, with a tentative D call TRBD2 (5 bases). This CDR3 region has 12 residues. V lost 2 bases, J lost 8 bases, and 7 bases lay in between.

J is TRBJ2-7 and V is TRBV4-1; 10 bases align to TRBD1. The CDR3 is made up of 16 amino acids. Germline V gene lookup returns CDR1 MGHRA and CDR2 YSYEKL. V lost 3 bases to trimming and J lost 4 bases; unmatched junction nucleotides: 9. The CDR3 coding sequence is TGCGCCAGCAGCCATTCGACCGGGACAGGGGAATACGAGCAGTACTTC. Translation: CASSHSTGTGEYEQYF.

The V and J genes are TRBV24-1 and TRBJ1-6; no clear D gene. The CDR3 is 13 amino acids. The V end lost 5 bases, the J end lost 7 bases, and 8 bases lay between the germline ends. The germline gives CDR1 KGHDR, CDR2 SFDVKD. CDR3 in DNA: TGTGCCACCAGTGGGGCCGGGAATTCACCCCTCCACTTT. Its translation is CATSGAGNSPLHF.

The chain employs TRBV20-1 and TRBJ2-5; tentatively, D is TRBD1 (6 bases). V was trimmed by 0 bases and J by 3 bases, leaving 11 bases between them. The CDR3 covers 14 residues. Germline CDR1 is DFQATT and CDR2 is SNEGSKA (reference sequence). The CDR3 loop reads CSARDPNREETQYF. CDR3 nucleotides: TGCAGTGCTAGAGATCCCAACAGGGAAGAGACCCAGTACTTC.

This clonotype has only a few counts. V and J are TRBV7-8 and TRBJ2-5; 10 positions match TRBD1. The germline CDR1 and CDR2 sequences are SGHVS and FQNEAQ. This CDR3 contains 14 residues. Germline trimming cut 5 bases from V and 4 bases from J; bases unmatched to any gene: 4. CDR3 residues: CASSEGQGGETQYF. Here the CDR3 DNA reads TGTGCCAGCAGCGAAGGACAGGGGGGAGAGACCCAGTACTTC.

The chain recombines TRBV7-2 with TRBJ2-5, with D possibly matching TRBD2 (7 bases). Per the germline V gene, CDR1 is SGHTA and CDR2 is FQGNSA. The length of the CDR3 is 15 residues. Trimming removed 0 bases from V and 5 bases from J, with 13 bases in between. The CDR3 loop reads CASSLAKGGRETQYF. The CDR3 DNA reads as TGTGCCAGCAGCTTAGCTAAGGGGGGGAGGGAGACCCAGTACTTC.

The CDR3 DNA reads as TGTGCCAGTAGTAAGACCTTTACAGGGGATATGGCCCCGCGAGATTGGACCGGGGAGCTGTTTTTT. Its translation: CASSKTFTGDMAPRDWTGELFF. The chain is built from TRBV19 and TRBJ2-2; 7 bases align to TRBD1. V was clipped by 4 bases and J by 5 bases; unmatched bases: 28. Germline assignment: CDR1 LNHDA and CDR2 SQIVND (reference sequence). The CDR3 is 22 residues long.

This CDR3 reads CSVAAGGRADTQYF. As DNA, the CDR3 is TGCAGCGTTGCGGCGGGAGGTAGGGCAGATACGCAGTATTTT. The chain combines TRBV29-1 with TRBJ2-3; 8 nucleotides align to TRBD2. Trimming at V came to 4 bases and at J to 4 bases, leaving 7 bases not matched to a gene. Looked up from germline, CDR1 is SQVTM and CDR2 is ANQGSEA. The CDR3 extends over 14 amino acids.

The chain's CDR3 is CAMGRFSREQYF. CDR3 bases: TGTGCCATGGGCCGATTCTCGCGTGAGCAGTACTTC. The V gene is TRBV10-3, the J gene TRBJ2-7; D gene ambiguous. Per the germline V gene, CDR1 is ENHRY and CDR2 is SYGVKD. The ends were cut back, 9 bases at V and 7 bases at J, with 16 bases in the middle. The CDR3 has 12 residues.

The chain recombines TRBV19 with TRBJ1-1; 7 nucleotides match TRBD1. This CDR3 has 13 residues. Germline-derived CDR1 and CDR2 are LNHDA and SQIVND (reference sequence). With V trimmed by 6 bases and J by 0 bases, 1 base remained unmatched. CDR3 sequence reads: CASSDRVNTEAFF. CDR3 DNA: TGTGCCAGTAGCGACAGGGTGAACACTGAAGCTTTCTTT.

A single count supports this clonotype. A junction boundary mismatches the germline segment, possibly from a read error. The J gene is TRBJ1-6, the V gene TRBV20-1; D might be TRBD1 (5 bases). The CDR3 spans 16 residues. Germline V gene data show CDR1 as DFQATT and CDR2 as SNEGSKA (reference sequence). DNA for the CDR3: TGCAATGCTAGAGCCCCGGACATCGAAGGGAATTCACCCCTCCACTTT. Its translation: CNARAPDIEGNSPLHF.

The rearrangement links TRBV25-1 to TRBJ1-1, with 7 bases matching TRBD1. The CDR3 consists of 13 residues. Looked up from germline, CDR1 is MGHDK and CDR2 is SYGVNS. Unmatched junction bases numbered 5, after V lost 7 bases and J lost 3 bases. CDR3 DNA: TGTGCCAGCACCAGGGGGGCAGACACTGAAGCTTTCTTT. Protein product: CASTRGADTEAFF.

There are many counts of this clonotype. V and J are TRBV4-3 and TRBJ2-5; no reliable D call. CDR3 size: 13 residues. V was pared by 0 bases and J by 5 bases, with 7 bases between. Germline V lookup: CDR1 LGHNA, CDR2 YSLEER. CDR3 in DNA: TGCGCCAGCAGCCAAGAGGGGTGGGAGACCCAGTACTTC. Protein sequence: CASSQEGWETQYF.

The rearrangement joins TRBV5-1 to TRBJ1-4; TRBD1 matches 9 bases. J was trimmed by 6 bases and V by 1 base; bases with no gene match: 7. There are 16 residues in the CDR3. Germline loops: CDR1 SGHRS, CDR2 YFSETQ. The CDR3 coding sequence is TGCGCCAGCAGCTTGCTGGGGACAGGGAGGGATGAAAAACTGTTTTTT. Translated, it gives CASSLLGTGRDEKLFF.

This clonotype was seen repeatedly, ten times or more. V and J are TRBV7-3 and TRBJ2-1; 11 nucleotides align to TRBD2. V lost 5 bases, J lost 2 bases, and 5 bases stayed unmatched. Germline loops: CDR1 SGHTA, CDR2 FQGTGA. The CDR3 totals 16 residues. The CDR3 nucleotides are TGTGCCAGCAGCCTTAGCGGGAGGGCGCCCTACAATGAGCAGTTCTTC. Residues: CASSLSGRAPYNEQFF.

In its sample, this clonotype was seen many times. This chain joins TRBV2 and TRBJ2-2; 8 bases are shared with TRBD1. CDR3 length: 14 residues. The germline CDR1 and CDR2 sequences are SNHLY and FYNNEI. The ends lost 10 bases at V and 5 bases at J; junction bases unmatched: 9. As DNA, the CDR3 is TGTGCCATCAGGGGGCAAGATGGGACCGGGGAGCTGTTTTTT. Protein sequence: CAIRGQDGTGELFF.

V gene TRBV28 combines with J gene TRBJ2-2, with 10 nucleotides matching TRBD2. Germline CDR1 MDHEN, CDR2 SYDVKM. J gave up 3 bases and V 5 bases, and 6 bases lay outside the gene matches. CDR3 length: 16 amino acids. Here the CDR3 DNA reads TGTGCCAGCAGTCAACTAGCGGGAATACACACCGGGGAGCTGTTTTTT. Amino acid sequence: CASSQLAGIHTGELFF.

The V and J genes are TRBV19 and TRBJ1-1; D may be TRBD1 (6 bases). Per germline, CDR1 LNHDA and CDR2 SQIVND (reference sequence). The CDR3 is 15 amino acids. V shed 7 bases and J shed 0 bases, with 15 bases lying between them. Here the CDR3 DNA reads TGTGCCAGTACCTCCCCTCAGGGGATGAACACTGAAGCTTTCTTT. Its translation is CASTSPQGMNTEAFF. The full variable domain, with the rest looked up from reference TRBV19 and TRBJ1-1, is DGGITQSPKYLFRKEGQNVTLSCEQNLNHDAMYWYRQDPGQGLRLIYYSQIVNDFQKGDIAEGYSVSREKKESFPLTVTSAQKNPTAFYLCASTSPQGMNTEAFFGQGTRLTVV.

V is TRBV7-2 and J is TRBJ1-5; D possibly corresponds to TRBD1 (6 bases). The germline V and J ends were trimmed by 6 bases and 6 bases, with 15 bases remaining between them. Germline CDR1 is SGHTA and CDR2 is FQGNSA. The CDR3 is 14 amino acids. Here the CDR3 reads CASSGRGGGQPQHF. As DNA, the CDR3 is TGTGCCAGCAGTGGGCGGGGGGGCGGTCAGCCCCAGCATTTT.

CDR3 region: CASSGISGWGSYEQYF. The CDR3 DNA reads TGTGCCAGCAGTGGCATTAGCGGGTGGGGATCCTACGAGCAGTACTTC. The V call is TRBV25-1, the J call TRBJ2-7; TRBD2 matches at 7 bases. This CDR3 spans 16 amino acids. Germline values: CDR1 MGHDK, CDR2 SYGVNS. V lost 4 bases and J lost 1; bases outside the gene matches: 10.

Ten or more counts support this clonotype. This rearrangement joins TRBV6-2 or TRBV6-3 to TRBJ1-6; no clear D gene. CDR1 and CDR2 from the germline V gene are MNHEY and SVGEGT. Trimming took 4 bases from V and 13 from J, leaving 17 bases between them. The CDR3 is 14 residues long. This CDR3 is CASSSPAPVGPLHF. CDR3 DNA: TGTGCCAGCAGTTCCCCAGCCCCGGTGGGGCCCCTCCACTTT.

The chain has TRBV25-1 and TRBJ1-1, with D unresolved. The germline gives CDR1 MGHDK, CDR2 SYGVNS. The V and J ends lost 5 bases and 1 base respectively, with 8 bases between them. There are 13 residues in the CDR3. CDR3 nucleotides: TGTGCCAGCAGTTTCGGGAGGAACACTGAAGCTTTCTTT. Translation: CASSFGRNTEAFF.

V usage is TRBV6-4 and J usage is TRBJ1-1, with 10 positions matching TRBD1. The CDR3 has 17 amino acids. V dropped 5 bases and J dropped 2; count of bases not matched to a gene: 11. Germline CDR1 is MRHNA and CDR2 is SNTAGT. The CDR3 DNA sequence: TGTGCCAGCAGTTATTCCAGGACAGGGGGGCTAAACACTGAAGCTTTCTTT. Translating gives CASSYSRTGGLNTEAFF.